These T cell receptor beta chains were read from a single sample in a study of blood T cell repertoires in COVID-19. Generated by immunoSEQ multiplex PCR, the TCRdb table keeps only in-frame clones and is missing some. The data show around 170,000 clones, about 87% seen once. The sample was peripheral blood. The receptors stem from a man in his sixties with acute or convalescent COVID-19. Both conserved end residues are part of each CDR3. Each record gives: CDR3 DNA, CDR3 protein, clone size, D gene, J gene, V gene. The D gene is left open where the match is weak. Rows give clone size only sometimes, using once, few, many, or a class for an expanded clone.

CDR3nt: TGTGCCAGCAGCCCGGACAGGGGCACAGATACGCAGTATTTT; CDR3aa: CASSPDRGTDTQYF; abundance: few; d_gene: TRBD1; j_gene: TRBJ2-3; v_gene: TRBV7-3
CDR3nt: TGTGCCAGCAGCCTGGACATCCCGGGGACCCAGTACTTC; CDR3aa: CASSLDIPGTQYF; abundance: -; d_gene: -; j_gene: TRBJ2-5; v_gene: TRBV3-1/TRBV3-2
CDR3nt: TGTGCCAGCAGCCCGGGTACTAGCGGGAGATCGGGTGAGCAGTTCTTC; CDR3aa: CASSPGTSGRSGEQFF; abundance: -; d_gene: TRBD2; j_gene: TRBJ2-1; v_gene: TRBV6-2/TRBV6-3
CDR3nt: TGCAGCGTCCCCTCCGGGACAGGGGGGGCGAGCAATCAGCCCCAGCATTTT; CDR3aa: CSVPSGTGGASNQPQHF; abundance: -; d_gene: TRBD1; j_gene: TRBJ1-5; v_gene: TRBV29-1
CDR3nt: TGTGCCATCAGTGGGTCCGGGACAGAGGATGAAAAACTGTTTTTT; CDR3aa: CAISGSGTEDEKLFF; abundance: -; d_gene: TRBD1; j_gene: TRBJ1-4; v_gene: TRBV10-3
CDR3nt: TGCGCCAGCAGCCACAGGGGGAACACTGAAGCTTTCTTT; CDR3aa: CASSHRGNTEAFF; abundance: -; d_gene: TRBD1; j_gene: TRBJ1-1; v_gene: TRBV5-1
CDR3nt: TGTGCCAGCTCACCTGACTTGGGACTAGCGAAAAACGACTTC; CDR3aa: CASSPDLGLAKNDF; abundance: once; d_gene: TRBD2; j_gene: TRBJ2-7; v_gene: TRBV18
CDR3nt: TGTGCCAGCAGCCGGAGCGGGCAAGAGACCCAGTACTTC; CDR3aa: CASSRSGQETQYF; abundance: -; d_gene: -; j_gene: TRBJ2-5; v_gene: TRBV7-2
CDR3nt: TGTGCCAGCAGCGTAACAGGGAATTTTGACGGGGAGCTGTTTTTT; CDR3aa: CASSVTGNFDGELFF; abundance: once; d_gene: -; j_gene: TRBJ2-2; v_gene: TRBV9
CDR3nt: TGTGCCAGCAGTCGAACAGGAGCTACCGGGGAGCAGTACTTC; CDR3aa: CASSRTGATGEQYF; abundance: -; d_gene: -; j_gene: TRBJ2-7; v_gene: TRBV25-1
CDR3nt: TGTGCCTGGAGTGTACGGGTGGCACTCGAGCTGTTTTTT; CDR3aa: CAWSVRVALELFF; abundance: -; d_gene: -; j_gene: TRBJ2-2; v_gene: TRBV30
CDR3nt: TGTGCCAGCAGTGGCGTCGGGGTAGGGCCTAACTATGGCTACACCTTC; CDR3aa: CASSGVGVGPNYGYTF; abundance: -; d_gene: -; j_gene: TRBJ1-2; v_gene: TRBV6-1
CDR3nt: TGTGCCAGCAGCACCGACACTGACGGAGGTTCACCCCTCCACTTT; CDR3aa: CASSTDTDGGSPLHF; abundance: -; d_gene: -; j_gene: TRBJ1-6; v_gene: TRBV7-6
CDR3nt: TGTGCCTGGAGTGTAGGACAGGCTGGCTACACCTTC; CDR3aa: CAWSVGQAGYTF; abundance: once; d_gene: TRBD1; j_gene: TRBJ1-2; v_gene: TRBV30
CDR3nt: TGTGCCTGGATTCGAACAGGCATGAACACTGAAGCTTTCTTT; CDR3aa: CAWIRTGMNTEAFF; abundance: -; d_gene: -; j_gene: TRBJ1-1; v_gene: TRBV30
CDR3nt: TGTGCCACCAGTGATCCCAGGGGCCCCTACAATGAGCAGTTCTTC; CDR3aa: CATSDPRGPYNEQFF; abundance: -; d_gene: -; j_gene: TRBJ2-1; v_gene: TRBV24-1
CDR3nt: TGCAGTGCGAGTGGCGGGCTCAACTATGGCTACACCTTC; CDR3aa: CSASGGLNYGYTF; abundance: -; d_gene: -; j_gene: TRBJ1-2; v_gene: TRBV20-1
CDR3nt: TGTGCCAGCACCCCGACAGCTAACTATGGCTACACCTTC; CDR3aa: CASTPTANYGYTF; abundance: -; d_gene: -; j_gene: TRBJ1-2; v_gene: TRBV12-3/TRBV12-4
CDR3nt: TGTGCCAGCAGCTTCTTAGCGGGAGGGCCCTACGAGCAGTACTTC; CDR3aa: CASSFLAGGPYEQYF; abundance: few; d_gene: TRBD2; j_gene: TRBJ2-7; v_gene: TRBV7-9
CDR3nt: TGTGCCAGCAGTTACTCCAACAGACCCGGGGAGCTGTTTTTT; CDR3aa: CASSYSNRPGELFF; abundance: once; d_gene: -; j_gene: TRBJ2-2; v_gene: TRBV6-2/TRBV6-3
CDR3nt: TGTGCCAGCTCACCCTCTGGGGGGGAAATGAACACTGAAGCTTTCTTT; CDR3aa: CASSPSGGEMNTEAFF; abundance: once; d_gene: -; j_gene: TRBJ1-1; v_gene: TRBV18
CDR3nt: TGTGCCAGCAGTGAGGTTGTAGGGGGTTATCAGCCCCAGCATTTT; CDR3aa: CASSEVVGGYQPQHF; abundance: -; d_gene: -; j_gene: TRBJ1-5; v_gene: TRBV6-1
CDR3nt: TGCGCCAGCAGCTTAGGTTCGGGCACTGAAGCTTTCTTT; CDR3aa: CASSLGSGTEAFF; abundance: few; d_gene: -; j_gene: TRBJ1-1; v_gene: TRBV4-1
CDR3nt: TGTGCCAGTAGTATAAGCGGGAGGTCCCGGGAGACCCAGTACTTC; CDR3aa: CASSISGRSRETQYF; abundance: -; d_gene: TRBD2; j_gene: TRBJ2-5; v_gene: TRBV19
CDR3nt: TGTGCCAGTAGTATCGTAGCGGGAGAAGAGACCCAGTACTTC; CDR3aa: CASSIVAGEETQYF; abundance: -; d_gene: TRBD2; j_gene: TRBJ2-5; v_gene: TRBV19
CDR3nt: TGTGCCAGCAGTGAATCGGCCAGGGCCTATGGCTACACCTTC; CDR3aa: CASSESARAYGYTF; abundance: -; d_gene: -; j_gene: TRBJ1-2; v_gene: TRBV25-1
CDR3nt: TGTGCCAGCATAGCCTGGACTGGAGGGACTGAAGCTTTCTTT; CDR3aa: CASIAWTGGTEAFF; abundance: -; d_gene: -; j_gene: TRBJ1-1; v_gene: TRBV27
CDR3nt: TGTGCCAGCTCACCCGGGGACATAGAGACTTTC; CDR3aa: CASSPGDIETF; abundance: -; d_gene: -; j_gene: TRBJ2-6; v_gene: TRBV18
CDR3nt: TGTGCCATCAGTCCGACAGGGTTTAGTGGCTACACCTTC; CDR3aa: CAISPTGFSGYTF; abundance: once; d_gene: TRBD1; j_gene: TRBJ1-2; v_gene: TRBV10-3
CDR3nt: TGTGCCAGCAACGGACAGGGGGAGCCAGATACGCAGTATTTT; CDR3aa: CASNGQGEPDTQYF; abundance: -; d_gene: TRBD1; j_gene: TRBJ2-3; v_gene: TRBV3-1/TRBV3-2
CDR3nt: TGTGCCAGCAGCTTAGGTGGGGGCTGGGACACTGAAGCTTTCTTT; CDR3aa: CASSLGGGWDTEAFF; abundance: -; d_gene: -; j_gene: TRBJ1-1; v_gene: TRBV7-2
CDR3nt: TGCGCCAGCAGCTTTTATGGGGGGGCACATAACTCCTACGAGCAGTACTTC; CDR3aa: CASSFYGGAHNSYEQYF; abundance: -; d_gene: -; j_gene: TRBJ2-7; v_gene: TRBV5-1
CDR3nt: TGTGCCAGCAGCTTGTTGGGCAGGGCAGCCCGTTTGGGCTACACCTTC; CDR3aa: CASSLLGRAARLGYTF; abundance: -; d_gene: -; j_gene: TRBJ1-2; v_gene: TRBV5-6
CDR3nt: TGTGCCAGTAGTATGGGTCTGGGCCCCAATCAGCCCCAGCATTTT; CDR3aa: CASSMGLGPNQPQHF; abundance: -; d_gene: -; j_gene: TRBJ1-5; v_gene: TRBV19
CDR3nt: TGTGCCAGCAGTTACCAGGGGAACTATGGCTACACCTTC; CDR3aa: CASSYQGNYGYTF; abundance: -; d_gene: -; j_gene: TRBJ1-2; v_gene: TRBV6-6
CDR3nt: TGTGCCAGCAGTTTATCGCCGGGCGGGGGAGAGACCCAGTACTTC; CDR3aa: CASSLSPGGGETQYF; abundance: -; d_gene: TRBD2; j_gene: TRBJ2-5; v_gene: TRBV27
CDR3nt: TGCGCCAGCACGCCGGGTGGTAACTATGGCTACACCTTC; CDR3aa: CASTPGGNYGYTF; abundance: -; d_gene: -; j_gene: TRBJ1-2; v_gene: TRBV5-1
CDR3nt: TGTGCCAGTAGCCCGGCGGCCAGGGTCAGACAGCCCCAGCATTTT; CDR3aa: CASSPAARVRQPQHF; abundance: -; d_gene: -; j_gene: TRBJ1-5; v_gene: TRBV19
CDR3nt: TGCAGCGTTGAACAGGGGCTAGAGACCCAGTACTTC; CDR3aa: CSVEQGLETQYF; abundance: -; d_gene: -; j_gene: TRBJ2-5; v_gene: TRBV29-1
CDR3nt: TGTGCCAGCAGCTTGGGAGGTCCCTCCCTCAATCAGCCCCAGCATTTT; CDR3aa: CASSLGGPSLNQPQHF; abundance: -; d_gene: -; j_gene: TRBJ1-5; v_gene: TRBV5-6
CDR3nt: TGTGCCTGGAGTGTAGGGACAGGGAATCAGCCCCAGCATTTT; CDR3aa: CAWSVGTGNQPQHF; abundance: -; d_gene: TRBD1; j_gene: TRBJ1-5; v_gene: TRBV30
CDR3nt: TGTGCCAGCAGTTTTCAAGGGGTAGTATCCTATAATTCACCCCTCCACTTT; CDR3aa: CASSFQGVVSYNSPLHF; abundance: -; d_gene: -; j_gene: TRBJ1-6; v_gene: TRBV27
CDR3nt: TGTGCCACCAGTGATGCGACTGGAAGTTACGAGCAGTACTTC; CDR3aa: CATSDATGSYEQYF; abundance: once; d_gene: -; j_gene: TRBJ2-7; v_gene: TRBV24-1
CDR3nt: TGTGCCACCAGTGACTCACGGGCTAGCGGGAGCTCCTACGAGCAGTACTTC; CDR3aa: CATSDSRASGSSYEQYF; abundance: -; d_gene: TRBD2; j_gene: TRBJ2-7; v_gene: TRBV24-1
CDR3nt: TGTGCCAGCAGTAGGGACAGGGGTCACACCGGGGAGCTGTTTTTT; CDR3aa: CASSRDRGHTGELFF; abundance: -; d_gene: -; j_gene: TRBJ2-2; v_gene: TRBV21-1
CDR3nt: TGTGCCTGGAGTGTAACCTATTCTGGGGCCAACGTCCTGACTTTC; CDR3aa: CAWSVTYSGANVLTF; abundance: -; d_gene: -; j_gene: TRBJ2-6; v_gene: TRBV30
CDR3nt: TGTGCCAGCAGTTGGGACAGAAACGCTGAAGCTTTCTTT; CDR3aa: CASSWDRNAEAFF; abundance: few; d_gene: TRBD1; j_gene: TRBJ1-1; v_gene: TRBV2
CDR3nt: TGTGCCAGCAGCGTAGGTGGGACAGGGTCGTCACCCCTCCACTTT; CDR3aa: CASSVGGTGSSPLHF; abundance: -; d_gene: TRBD1; j_gene: TRBJ1-6; v_gene: TRBV9
CDR3nt: TGTGCCAGCAGTTCTCCGGGGAACACTGAAGCTTTCTTT; CDR3aa: CASSSPGNTEAFF; abundance: -; d_gene: -; j_gene: TRBJ1-1; v_gene: TRBV12-3/TRBV12-4
CDR3nt: TGTGCCACCAGCAGAGTTCCGGTGGGGGCCAGCTCCTATAATTCACCCCTCCACTTT; CDR3aa: CATSRVPVGASSYNSPLHF; abundance: -; d_gene: -; j_gene: TRBJ1-6; v_gene: TRBV15
CDR3nt: TGTGCCAGCAGTTGGGCGCCCGGAAACACCATATATTTT; CDR3aa: CASSWAPGNTIYF; abundance: -; d_gene: -; j_gene: TRBJ1-3; v_gene: TRBV27
CDR3nt: TGTGCCAGCAGCTTAAACAGGGACCCAGATACGCAGTATTTT; CDR3aa: CASSLNRDPDTQYF; abundance: -; d_gene: -; j_gene: TRBJ2-3; v_gene: TRBV7-3